Shown below are 3 T cell receptor beta chains from a single sample sequenced in a study of T cells after yellow fever vaccination (dated by TCRdb to about 2019). The treatment or condition label of this sample denotes: live attenuated yellow fever vaccine strain. The receptor library was made with 5' RACE. For sequencing, an Illumina HiSeq 2500 was employed. In-frame beta chains were kept once TCRdb had trimmed the public reads at Q25 with fastp and called clones with MiXCR. CDR3 protein duplicates are merged, each entry listing the most common genes and DNA. The sample records about 300,000 distinct CDR3 sequences, 6.8% of which are singletons. 15% to 20% of the sample is held by the ten biggest clonotypes. This specimen was PBMCs, taken about 49 days after the first yellow fever vaccination. All receptors derive from a man younger than 35 who received the YFV17D yellow fever vaccine.

The chain is built from TRBV5-1 and TRBJ2-7, with D perhaps assigned TRBD1 or TRBD2 (5 bases each). V was clipped by 4 bases and J by 2 bases, with 16 bases between them. This CDR3 is 15 amino acids long. The V gene's germline CDR1 is SGHRS and CDR2 YFSETQ. The CDR3 DNA sequence: TGCGCCAGCAGCATGTTGGGGACGGTAACCTACGAGCAGTACTTC. The encoded protein is CASSMLGTVTYEQYF.

This clonotype was observed a few times. As DNA, the CDR3 is TGTGCCAGCGGACAGCGTAGGCTAATCTATGGCTACACCTTC. Translation: CASGQRRLIYGYTF. The genes are TRBV28 and TRBJ1-2, with D maybe TRBD1 (6 bases). The ends were cut back, 8 bases at V and 4 bases at J, with 17 bases in the middle. The CDR3 has 14 amino acids. The germline gives CDR1 MDHEN, CDR2 SYDVKM.

This rearrangement joins TRBV6-2 or TRBV6-3 to TRBJ2-2, with TRBD2 identical over 7 bases. The CDR3 has 18 residues. Germline CDR1 MNHEY, CDR2 SVGEGT. With V trimmed by 2 bases and J by 1 base, 10 bases remained unmatched. The CDR3 spells CASSYPSERGENTGELFF. The CDR3, as DNA: TGTGCCAGCAGTTACCCGTCAGAGCGGGGTGAGAACACCGGGGAGCTGTTTTTT.